These 29 T cell receptor beta chains share one sample of origin, sequenced in a study of T cells after yellow fever vaccination. TCRdb re-derived calls from the 5' RACE reads in MiXCR, one entry per CDR3 protein. This sample yields approximately 600,000 distinct CDR3 sequences, of which roughly an eighth are seen a single time; about 15% belongs to the top ten. The material sequenced was PBMCs, taken on the day of the yellow fever booster vaccination. The receptor set was obtained from a man aged 30 to 39 who received the YFV17D yellow fever vaccine.

This clonotype was recorded at least ten times. The V and J genes are TRBV12-3 or TRBV12-4 and TRBJ2-1; a possible D gene is TRBD2 (5 bases). Trimming took off 6 bases at V and 8 bases at J, with 8 bases between the two ends. The CDR3 has 11 residues. This chain's CDR3 is CASSRGYEQFF. The DNA for the CDR3 is TGTGCCAGCAGCCGCGGGTATGAGCAGTTCTTC.

This chain connects TRBV11-1 to TRBJ1-1; 7 positions match TRBD1. The CDR3 sequence is 18 residues long. CDR1 and CDR2 from the germline V gene are SGHAT and FQDESV (reference sequence). J lost 1 base, V lost 0 bases, and 11 bases had no gene match. The CDR3 loop reads CASSLALNWTGKNTEAFF. In DNA, the CDR3 is TGTGCCAGCAGCTTAGCCCTAAACTGGACAGGAAAGAACACTGAAGCTTTCTTT.

In its sample, this clonotype was seen many times. The rearrangement joins TRBV5-1 to TRBJ1-1; D remains unclear. V shed 0 bases and J shed 2 bases, with 11 bases lying between them. Germline V CDR1 and CDR2: SGHRS, YFSETQ. This CDR3 is built from 15 residues. This CDR3 reads CASSLGPGKNTEAFF. In DNA, the CDR3 is TGCGCCAGCAGCTTGGGGCCGGGGAAAAACACTGAAGCTTTCTTT.

The sample holds a few counts of this clonotype. The V call is TRBV6-5, the J call TRBJ2-5, with 11 positions matching TRBD2. Looked up from germline, CDR1 is MNHEY and CDR2 is SVGAGI. Germline trimming cut 5 bases from V and 7 bases from J; bases unmatched to any gene: 6. The CDR3 has 14 residues. CDR3 coding DNA: TGTGCCAGCAGTACGTGGGGGACTAGCGGGACCCAGTACTTC. Protein product: CASSTWGTSGTQYF.

J is TRBJ1-5 and V is TRBV30, with D unresolved. This CDR3 is 13 amino acids long. Between the trimmed V and J ends, which lost 1 base and 2 bases, there was a span of 6 bases. The germline V gene has CDR1 GTSNPN and CDR2 SVGIG (reference sequence). As DNA, the CDR3 is TGTGCCTGGAGTGATTCGGGCAATCAGCCCCAGCATTTT. Translated: CAWSDSGNQPQHF.

J is TRBJ2-7 and V is TRBV12-3 or TRBV12-4; the match to TRBD1 covers 7 bases. The trim removed 6 bases at V and 2 bases at J, leaving 13 bases unmatched. This CDR3 is 16 amino acids long. CDR3 region: CASSHLGTEVAYEQYF. As DNA, the CDR3 is TGTGCCAGCAGCCATCTAGGGACAGAGGTTGCCTACGAGCAGTACTTC.

This clonotype was seen a few times. The gene calls are TRBV12-3 or TRBV12-4 and TRBJ1-6, with TRBD1 as a possible D gene (5 bases). The CDR3 runs to 14 residues. Trimming stripped 3 bases from V and 8 bases from J, with 11 bases between. For the CDR3, the DNA is TGTGCCAGCAGTTTCCAGGGTGCCGATTCACCCCTCCACTTT. Translated: CASSFQGADSPLHF.

The chain combines TRBV12-3 or TRBV12-4 with TRBJ1-2; the match to TRBD1 covers 7 bases. J gave up 2 bases and V 3 bases, and 6 bases lay outside the gene matches. The CDR3 is 15 residues long. The CDR3 DNA reads as TGTGCCAGCAGTTTGTATGACAGGGCGAACTATGGCTACACCTTC. Amino acids: CASSLYDRANYGYTF.

There are a few counts of this clonotype. The chain carries TRBV7-9 and TRBJ1-1; possible D gene TRBD1, 6 bases. Germline CDR1 and CDR2: SEHNR and FQNEAQ (reference sequence). The V end was cut by 5 bases, the J end by 8 bases, with 15 bases between. This CDR3 region has 13 residues. The CDR3 is CASSPRQETEAFF. The CDR3 DNA reads TGTGCCAGCAGCCCACGACAGGAGACAGAAGCTTTCTTT.

The table lists this clonotype with many counts. J is TRBJ2-1 and V is TRBV12-3 or TRBV12-4; D not resolved. The CDR3 length is 14 residues. V was cut by 6 bases and J by 4 bases, with 13 bases left in between. The CDR3 nucleotides are TGTGCCAGCAGCGCCTACACCTCTTACAATGAGCAGTTCTTC. Its protein is CASSAYTSYNEQFF.

The J gene is TRBJ1-5, the V gene TRBV20-1; the match to TRBD1 covers 12 bases. CDR1 and CDR2 from the germline V gene are DFQATT and SNEGSKA (reference sequence). The CDR3 is 17 amino acids. After removal of 8 bases from V and 5 bases from J, the junction contained 16 bases not matched to a gene. CDR3 DNA: TGCAGTATTGCAGGGACAGGGGGCCTAGGTCGTGATCAGCCCCAGCATTTT. Translated, it gives CSIAGTGGLGRDQPQHF.

A remark on this clonotype: One end of the junction does not line up with germline, which may come from a read error. This chain joins TRBV7-2 and TRBJ1-2; 7 bases are a match to TRBD1. This CDR3 has 13 amino acids. Germline V gene data show CDR1 as SGHTA and CDR2 as FQGNSA. For the CDR3, the DNA is TGTGCCAGCAGCCTGGGACAGAACTATCGCTACACCTTC. Its translation: CASSLGQNYRYTF.

Ten or more counts support this clonotype. The chain is built from TRBV27 and TRBJ2-7, with D hard to call. V was pared by 5 bases and J by 3 bases, with 11 bases between. Germline assignment: CDR1 MNHEY and CDR2 SMNVEV (reference sequence). The CDR3 extends over 13 amino acids. CDR3 DNA: TGTGCCAGCAGTGGAAACACTGGCTACGAGCAGTACTTC. Its protein is CASSGNTGYEQYF.

The chain couples TRBV3-1 to TRBJ2-1; D perhaps matches TRBD2 (6 bases). Germline CDR1 reads LGHDT; CDR2 reads YNNKEL (reference sequence). V was trimmed by 4 bases and J by 0 bases, leaving 10 bases between them. CDR3 size: 15 residues. The CDR3 DNA is TGTGCCAGCAGCCTAACTAGCAACTCCTACAATGAGCAGTTCTTC. As protein: CASSLTSNSYNEQFF.

This clonotype was seen a single time. The chain recombines TRBV20-1 with TRBJ2-5; 7 bases align to TRBD1. CDR1 DFQATT and CDR2 SNEGSKA come from the germline V gene (reference sequence). This CDR3 has 14 residues. After removal of 5 bases from V and 2 bases from J, the junction contained 8 bases not matched to a gene. CDR3 sequence (DNA): TGCAGTGCTCTCGACAGGGCCCGACAAGAGACCCAGTACTTC. Translating it yields CSALDRARQETQYF.

This clonotype was counted between two and nine times. V is TRBV7-2 and J is TRBJ2-5, with D perhaps TRBD2 (6 bases). V was shortened by 6 bases and J by 4 bases, with 15 bases between the two germline ends. Germline V gene data show CDR1 as SGHTA and CDR2 as FQGNSA. This CDR3 is built from 14 residues. The CDR3 protein is CASRRTSYGETQYF. CDR3 DNA: TGTGCCAGCAGGCGTACTAGCTACGGAGAGACCCAGTACTTC.

The sample holds a few counts of this clonotype. The J gene is TRBJ2-1, the V gene TRBV11-2; 15 bases map to TRBD2. CDR3 length: 19 residues. With 5 bases clipped from V and 5 bases from J, the junction kept 13 bases outside the gene matches. The germline gives CDR1 SGHAT, CDR2 FQNNGV. CDR3 in DNA: TGTGCCAGCAGCCGGCGTAGTAGGGGGACTAGCGGGAGGAACAATGAGCAGTTCTTC. It translates to CASSRRSRGTSGRNNEQFF. Full variable domain (rest looked up from reference TRBV11-2 and TRBJ2-1): EAGVAQSPRYKIIEKRQSVAFWCNPISGHATLYWYQQILGQGPKLLIQFQNNGVVDDSQLPKDRFSAERLKGVDSTLKIQPAKLEDSAVYLCASSRRSRGTSGRNNEQFFGPGTRLTVL.

This clonotype was counted between two and nine times. The rearrangement joins TRBV20-1 to TRBJ2-1; D is perhaps TRBD1 or TRBD2 (6 bases each). The V gene's germline CDR1 is DFQATT and CDR2 SNEGSKA (reference sequence). This CDR3 is 15 amino acids long. V dropped 3 bases and J dropped 9 bases, with 21 bases sitting between them. The CDR3 is CSARGGSHSASEQFF. The CDR3 bases are TGCAGTGCTAGGGGGGGCAGTCACTCGGCTTCTGAGCAGTTCTTC.

This chain links TRBV10-3 with TRBJ1-2; D uncertain. The CDR3 contains 15 residues. Germline assignment: CDR1 ENHRY and CDR2 SYGVKD. Deletions cut 2 bases from V and 8 bases from J, with 18 bases between. The chain's CDR3 is CAISEPGRTLEGYTF. The CDR3 DNA sequence: TGTGCCATCAGTGAGCCGGGCCGCACCTTAGAGGGCTACACCTTC.

This sequence joins TRBV19 and TRBJ2-1; a weak D match, TRBD1 (5 bases). CDR3 length: 15 residues. With 7 bases removed from V and 3 bases from J, the gap between germline ends came to 16 bases. CDR1 is LNHDA, CDR2 SQIVND, per germline (reference sequence). CDR3 protein: CASNMGQAYYNEQFF. As DNA, the CDR3 is TGTGCCAGTAATATGGGGCAGGCTTACTACAATGAGCAGTTCTTC. Full variable domain (remainder filled in from reference TRBV19 and TRBJ2-1): DGGITQSPKYLFRKEGQNVTLSCEQNLNHDAMYWYRQDPGQGLRLIYYSQIVNDFQKGDIAEGYSVSREKKESFPLTVTSAQKNPTAFYLCASNMGQAYYNEQFFGPGTRLTVL.

This clonotype was detected many times. The CDR3 sequence: CASSLAPTYEQYF. The CDR3 nucleotides are TGTGCCAGCAGCTTAGCCCCGACCTACGAGCAGTACTTC. The gene calls are TRBV7-2 and TRBJ2-7; D is unclear. Germline assignment: CDR1 SGHTA and CDR2 FQGNSA. The CDR3 sequence is 13 residues long. V was clipped by 0 bases and J by 2 bases, with 5 bases between them.

This clonotype was counted many times. The rearrangement joins TRBV4-3 to TRBJ1-5; D is uncertain. The length of the CDR3 is 13 residues. The V end was cut by 6 bases, the J end by 5 bases, with 11 bases between. CDR1 is LGHNA, CDR2 YSLEER, per germline. This chain's CDR3 is CASSLGRDQPQHF. CDR3 nucleotides: TGCGCCAGCAGTCTCGGGAGGGATCAGCCCCAGCATTTT.

The rearrangement joins TRBV27 to TRBJ2-5; 16 bases are shared with TRBD2. V dropped 6 bases and J dropped 5; count of bases not matched to a gene: 15. CDR1 is MNHEY and CDR2 is SMNVEV in the germline V gene (reference sequence). The length of the CDR3 is 19 residues. CDR3 loop: CASRAPPGTSGRALETQYF. CDR3 sequence (DNA): TGTGCCAGCAGGGCACCCCCCGGGACTAGCGGGAGGGCTTTGGAGACCCAGTACTTC.

At least ten counts were recorded for this clonotype. The rearrangement links TRBV7-6 to TRBJ2-1; D may be TRBD2 (5 bases). Germline V CDR1 and CDR2: SGHVS, FNYEAQ. V was cut by 1 base and J by 5 bases, with 9 bases left in between. This CDR3 is 14 amino acids long. The CDR3 reads CASSLVQRDNEQFF. The CDR3 region has the DNA TGTGCCAGCAGCTTAGTTCAGAGGGACAATGAGCAGTTCTTC.

The rearrangement links TRBV5-1 to TRBJ1-1; D is unresolved. V shed 0 bases and J shed 8 bases, with 20 bases lying between them. Looked up from germline, CDR1 is SGHRS and CDR2 is YFSETQ. CDR3 size: 16 residues. This CDR3 is CASSLVGEVRGAEAFF. DNA for the CDR3: TGCGCCAGCAGCTTGGTAGGCGAGGTTCGGGGAGCGGAAGCTTTCTTT.

The V call is TRBV7-2, the J call TRBJ2-1; 9 positions match TRBD2. Per germline, CDR1 SGHTA and CDR2 FQGNSA. The CDR3 runs 16 residues. Losses at the gene ends were 5 bases for V and 7 bases for J; bases not matched to a gene: 12. The CDR3 here is CASSPSSGTRGNEQFF. The CDR3 DNA sequence: TGTGCCAGCAGCCCCTCTAGCGGGACACGGGGGAATGAGCAGTTCTTC.

The CDR3 is CASSSSDWIREQYF. The CDR3 coding sequence is TGTGCCAGCAGTTCTTCCGACTGGATACGCGAGCAGTACTTC. The chain links TRBV28 to TRBJ2-7; D unresolved. The CDR3 contains 14 residues. Germline V CDR1 and CDR2: MDHEN, SYDVKM. Trimming shortened V by 4 bases and J by 6 bases, and 16 bases separated the two germline ends.

This clonotype was seen more than once but under ten times. In DNA form, the CDR3 reads TGCAGCGTCTTCCGGGGACTAGCGGGTAAGGATGAGCAGTTCTTC. This encodes CSVFRGLAGKDEQFF. The chain is built from TRBV29-1 and TRBJ2-1; 12 bases are shared with TRBD2. Germline CDR1 and CDR2: SQVTM and ANQGSEA. CDR3 size: 15 residues. The J segment lost 8 bases and the V segment lost 6 bases, leaving 11 bases of the junction unmatched.

In this sample, this clonotype turned up a few times. The DNA for the CDR3 is TGTGCCAGCAGTTTAGCCGCGGGGATGGGCACTGAAGCTTTCTTT. Its translation is CASSLAAGMGTEAFF. The chain couples TRBV12-3 or TRBV12-4 to TRBJ1-1; D remains unclear. The germline V and J ends were trimmed by 0 bases and 4 bases, with 12 bases remaining between them. The CDR3 runs to 15 residues.